These T cell receptor beta chains were read from a single sample in a study of siplizumab effects on memory and regulatory T cells. Produced via immunoSEQ multiplex PCR; TCRdb's table is partial and in-frame only. The repertoire holds about 100,000 clones, with around 90% as singletons. Sequencing input: CD4+ T cells sorted from blood. The receptors here all came from a human donor in good health. CDR3s include the opening cysteine and the closing phenylalanine or tryptophan.

v_call: TRBV19
j_call: TRBJ2-5
cdr3_aa: CASRRRNQETQYF

v_call: TRBV19
j_call: TRBJ2-2
cdr3_aa: CASSIWPGESGELFF

v_call: TRBV28
j_call: TRBJ2-4
cdr3_aa: CASSLQGSIGIQYF

v_call: TRBV10-2
j_call: TRBJ1-2
cdr3_aa: CASGLKGDYGYTF

v_call: TRBV5-1
j_call: TRBJ2-7
cdr3_aa: CASSLQSYEQYF

v_call: TRBV18
j_call: TRBJ2-3
cdr3_aa: CASSPGLAVTDTQYF

v_call: TRBV28
j_call: TRBJ2-3
cdr3_aa: CASSLSRLAGKHTQYF

v_call: TRBV30
j_call: TRBJ2-7
cdr3_aa: CAWSPETYEQYF

v_call: TRBV20-1
j_call: TRBJ2-5
cdr3_aa: CSARVGETQYF

v_call: TRBV5-1
j_call: TRBJ1-2
cdr3_aa: CASSLVGQYGYTF

v_call: TRBV4-2
j_call: TRBJ1-2
cdr3_aa: CASSQDRDRGTGGYTF

v_call: TRBV19
j_call: TRBJ1-3
cdr3_aa: CASSRNLGVGNTIYF

v_call: TRBV6-1
j_call: TRBJ1-5
cdr3_aa: CASSPRDRYNQPQHF

v_call: TRBV18
j_call: TRBJ2-3
cdr3_aa: CASSRSLEDTQYF

v_call: TRBV2
j_call: TRBJ1-1
cdr3_aa: CASVREWNTEAFF

v_call: TRBV11-2
j_call: TRBJ2-2
cdr3_aa: CASSLGREGSRELFF

v_call: TRBV5-1
j_call: TRBJ2-3
cdr3_aa: CASMLGQSTDTQYF

v_call: TRBV27
j_call: TRBJ1-5
cdr3_aa: CASSLSSRTGGRQPQHF

v_call: TRBV18
j_call: TRBJ2-5
cdr3_aa: CASSPDKRKETQYF

v_call: TRBV28
j_call: TRBJ2-7
cdr3_aa: CASRAVYEQYF

v_call: TRBV28
j_call: TRBJ1-3
cdr3_aa: CASSRTRGNTIYF

v_call: TRBV5-4
j_call: TRBJ2-2
cdr3_aa: CASSLGTNEIGELFF

v_call: TRBV5-1
j_call: TRBJ1-1
cdr3_aa: CASSWTTTNTEAFF

v_call: TRBV19
j_call: TRBJ2-3
cdr3_aa: CASNNPGQGISPDTQYF

v_call: TRBV6-6
j_call: TRBJ2-7
cdr3_aa: CASSYSMYEQYF

v_call: TRBV27
j_call: TRBJ1-4
cdr3_aa: CASSSGEKLFF

v_call: TRBV7-9
j_call: TRBJ1-2
cdr3_aa: CASSGDSLYGYTF

v_call: TRBV9
j_call: TRBJ2-1
cdr3_aa: CASGWGDLSYNEQFF

v_call: TRBV5-5
j_call: TRBJ2-7
cdr3_aa: CASSLASGLAYEQYF

v_call: TRBV7-9
j_call: TRBJ1-5
cdr3_aa: CASSPSTRQPQHF

v_call: TRBV27
j_call: TRBJ2-7
cdr3_aa: CASSLDAWASGRLGEQYF

v_call: TRBV2
j_call: TRBJ2-2
cdr3_aa: CASSEIRARTGELFF

v_call: TRBV7-2
j_call: TRBJ1-5
cdr3_aa: CASSLDGSVGPQHF

v_call: TRBV6-1
j_call: TRBJ1-2
cdr3_aa: CASFRGGMGGYTF

v_call: TRBV2
j_call: TRBJ1-1
cdr3_aa: CASRLGTENEAFF

v_call: TRBV28
j_call: TRBJ2-1
cdr3_aa: CASRDAGSYNEQFF

v_call: TRBV7-3
j_call: TRBJ2-3
cdr3_aa: CASSLGTSGVTDTQYF

v_call: TRBV29-1
j_call: TRBJ1-1
cdr3_aa: CSVARQQRGTEAFF

v_call: TRBV30
j_call: TRBJ1-3
cdr3_aa: CAWSAFSGRRGNTIYF

v_call: TRBV6-5
j_call: TRBJ2-3
cdr3_aa: CASSYKGLGTDTQYF

v_call: TRBV29-1
j_call: TRBJ2-7
cdr3_aa: CSVELYYEQYF